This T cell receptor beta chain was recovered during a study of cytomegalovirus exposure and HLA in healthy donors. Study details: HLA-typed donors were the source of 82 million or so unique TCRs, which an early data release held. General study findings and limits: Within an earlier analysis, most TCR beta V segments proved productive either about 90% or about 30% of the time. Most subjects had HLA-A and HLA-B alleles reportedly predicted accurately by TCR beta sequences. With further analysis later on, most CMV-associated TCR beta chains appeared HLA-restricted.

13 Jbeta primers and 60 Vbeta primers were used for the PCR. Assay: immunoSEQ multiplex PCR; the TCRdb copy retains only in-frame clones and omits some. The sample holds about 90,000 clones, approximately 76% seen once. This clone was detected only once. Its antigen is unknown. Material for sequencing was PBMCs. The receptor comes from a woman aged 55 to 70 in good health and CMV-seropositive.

The CDR3 DNA sequence: TGTGCCATCTCTGTAAGCACCTACGAGCAGTACTTC. This translates into CAISVSTYEQYF. The chain has TRBV10-3 and TRBJ2-5; D not resolved. The J call is uncertain, as TRBJ2-7 better fits the DNA end. Germline CDR1 reads ENHRY; CDR2 reads SYGVKD. CDR3 length: 12 amino acids.